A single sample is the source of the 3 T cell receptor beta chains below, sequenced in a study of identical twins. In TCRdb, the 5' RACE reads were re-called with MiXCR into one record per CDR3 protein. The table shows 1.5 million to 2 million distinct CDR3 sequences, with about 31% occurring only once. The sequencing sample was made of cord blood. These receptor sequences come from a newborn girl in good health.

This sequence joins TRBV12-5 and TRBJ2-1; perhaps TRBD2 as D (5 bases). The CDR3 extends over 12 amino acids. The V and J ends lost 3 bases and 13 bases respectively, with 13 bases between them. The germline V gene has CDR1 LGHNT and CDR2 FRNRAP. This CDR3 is CASGLTGETQFF. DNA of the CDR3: TGTGCTAGTGGTTTAACCGGGGAGACCCAGTTCTTC.

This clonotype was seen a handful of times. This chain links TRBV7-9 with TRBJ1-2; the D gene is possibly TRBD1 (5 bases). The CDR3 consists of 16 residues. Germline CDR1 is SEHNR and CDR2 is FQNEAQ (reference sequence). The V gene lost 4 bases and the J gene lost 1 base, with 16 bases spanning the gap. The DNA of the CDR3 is TGTGCCAGCAGCTCCCTCAGGGAGGGCTTTAACTATGGCTACACCTTC. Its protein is CASSSLREGFNYGYTF.

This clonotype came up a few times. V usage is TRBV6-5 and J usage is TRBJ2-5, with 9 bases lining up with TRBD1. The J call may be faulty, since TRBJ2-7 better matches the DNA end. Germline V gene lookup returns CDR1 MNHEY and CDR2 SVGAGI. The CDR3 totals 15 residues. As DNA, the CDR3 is TGTGCCAGCAGTTACCGGGGGACAGGGCCTTACGAGCAGTACTTC. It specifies CASSYRGTGPYEQYF.